This entry is about one T cell receptor beta chain. No cognate antigen has been identified for it. No much larger clonotype is one base removed from it; base qualities were not supplied. The data are from a study of blood T cell repertoires in COVID-19 (dated by TCRdb to 2020 to 2022). Study-wide context: Collaborator samples came from the United States, Italy and Spain and covered acute and convalescent phases of COVID-19. The material from the prospective study consisted of cDNA or gDNA derived from T cells, B-cell-depleted T cells, or PBMCs. Deeply sampled blood TCRbeta repertoires from subjects exposed to, actively infected with, or recovered from COVID-19 were included in the dataset. The repertoires were released in a freely available public database meant as a resource for research on the immune response to SARS-CoV-2. The samples were drawn from two sources: the first 160 participants of the ongoing ImmuneRACE study, and 1,254 subjects contributed by 6 global collaborators. Nearly every sample came with metadata listing a de-identified subject ID, COVID-19 status, age in years and sex. Where available, HLA class I and class II types were obtained from metadata supplied by the sample provider rather than from assay-based typing.

What the study reported, not specific to this receptor: The amount of clinical and demographic metadata varied by source and participant and was provided uncurated.

Whole blood was collected in K2EDTA tubes by collaborating institutions according to the institutions' own protocols. For TCRbeta analysis, collaborator samples were shipped as frozen whole blood, as isolated PBMCs, or as DNA extracted from either sample type. The immunoSEQ Assay, a bias-controlled multiplex PCR, was used to amplify TCRbeta CDR3 regions from genomic DNA. The published analysis was carried out like this. The number of nucleated cells in each sample was estimated by amplification of reference gene primers within the assay. To quantify the absolute abundance of each unique TCRbeta CDR3 rearrangement, sequence reads were collapsed and filtered. For each sample, productive Simpson clonality was calculated as the square root of Simpson's diversity index over productive rearrangements. Not all clones reach the TCRdb copy of this immuneACCESS table, which keeps in-frame sequences only. Checked studies attribute under half of the gap to unresolved V genes and leave the rest unexplained. The V and J calls and the clone size are those of that table, but D and trimming were determined from the DNA. This sample is represented by hundreds of thousands of clones; just over 85% of them were singletons. The biggest ten clones account for 4.4% of the sample.

According to the germline V gene, CDR1 reads SGHRS and CDR2 reads YFSETQ. V sheds 2 bases and J sheds 3 bases, leaving 7 bases between their ends. From cysteine to phenylalanine, the CDR3 is 13 amino acids long. The entry retains the CDR3 DNA only, 39 bases that are in frame from base 1. The chain is assembled from TRBV5-1 and TRBJ2-3; possibly the D gene is TRBD1, per 5 matching bases. The sample was peripheral blood. The source of this sequence is a man in his forties or fifties with acute or convalescent COVID-19. The CDR3 sequence is CASSFQGTDTQYF. In nucleotide form, the sequence is TGCGCCAGCAGCTTCCAGGGAACAGATACGCAGTATTTT. With the rest looked up from the reference TRBV5-1 and TRBJ2-3 genes rather than sequenced, the full variable domain is KAGVTQTPRYLIKTRGQQVTLSCSPISGHRSVSWYQQTPGQGLQFLFEYFSETQRNKGNFPGRFSGRQFSNSRSEMNVSTLELGDSALYLCASSFQGTDTQYFGPGTRLTVL.